This TCR beta chain was profiled in a study of CD8 T cells in Susac syndrome. A remark on this clonotype: Its antigen remains unknown.

Findings of the study overall: By the study's own acknowledgment, its TCR sequencing and HLA analysis included relatively few individuals.

Sequencing of TCR beta was carried out in blood CD8+ and CD4+ T cells. Patients having Susac syndrome satisfied recently defined diagnostic criteria for definite or probable disease. The length of the CDR3 is 14 residues. Germline CDR1 reads SQVTM; CDR2 reads ANQGSEA. Trimming removed 6 bases from V and 0 bases from J, with 13 bases in between. Reverse transcription used about 0.45 to 1 ug RNA and random hexamers. It was immunoSEQ multiplex PCR that amplified TCR beta CDR3 across 54 Vbeta and 13 Jbeta. TCRdb re-analysed the immunoSEQ multiplex PCR reads in MiXCR, keeping a single row per CDR3 protein. In the table there are about 200,000 distinct CDR3 sequences, roughly nine tenths of which are singletons.

The sequence was obtained from a human donor with Susac syndrome. The chain combines TRBV29-1 with TRBJ2-3; TRBD1 is a possible D gene (8 bases). The material sequenced was CD4+ T cells from PBMCs. CDR3 sequence reads: CSVSQGGSTDTQYF. The DNA of the CDR3 is TGCAGCGTATCACAGGGGGGGAGCACAGATACGCAGTATTTT.